Each of the 17 T cell receptor beta chains below was sequenced from the same sample in a study of CD8 T cells in Susac syndrome. Random hexamers were used to reverse transcribe an amount of roughly 0.5 to 1 ug RNA. TCRdb analysed the immunoSEQ multiplex PCR reads with MiXCR anew, one entry per CDR3 protein. Here the sample spans approximately 150,000 distinct CDR3 sequences, around 85% being singletons. Source material: CD8+ T cells from PBMCs. The source is a human donor with multiple sclerosis.

The rearrangement joins TRBV4-1 to TRBJ1-1; 10 bases line up with TRBD1. Unmatched junction bases numbered 3, after V lost 0 bases and J lost 5 bases. The germline V gene encodes CDR1 MGHRA and CDR2 YSYEKL. CDR3 length: 15 residues. Written as DNA, the CDR3 is TGCGCCAGCAGCCAAGAAGGGACAGGGGAAACTGAAGCTTTCTTT. Its protein is CASSQEGTGETEAFF.

V gene TRBV9 combines with J gene TRBJ2-1; D call uncertain. Trimming cost V 0 bases and J 5 bases, with 12 bases left between them. The CDR3 is made up of 15 amino acids. CDR1 and CDR2 (germline): SGDLS, YYNGEE. The CDR3 DNA reads as TGTGCCAGCAGCGTAGTAGGGCTTTCTGACAATGAGCAGTTCTTC. This codes for CASSVVGLSDNEQFF.

This chain connects TRBV18 to TRBJ2-1; 7 nucleotides line up with TRBD1. Germline trimming cut 2 bases from V and 2 bases from J; bases unmatched to any gene: 9. CDR1 and CDR2 (germline): KGHSH, LQKENI. The CDR3 totals 17 residues. CDR3 sequence (DNA): TGTGCCAGCTCACCAGACAGGGAAGGCTCCCCCTACAATGAGCAGTTCTTC. Its protein product is CASSPDREGSPYNEQFF.

CDR3 region: CATDSGLAGVGHNEQFF. The CDR3 DNA is TGTGCCACGGATTCGGGACTAGCGGGAGTCGGGCACAATGAGCAGTTCTTC. This chain uses TRBV2 with TRBJ2-1; 14 bases line up with TRBD2. This CDR3 has 17 residues. Germline CDR1 is SNHLY and CDR2 is FYNNEI. V shed 10 bases, J shed 5 bases, and the junction held 13 bases outside the gene matches.

This chain links TRBV5-1 with TRBJ1-1, with a tentative D call TRBD1 (5 bases). Germline-derived CDR1 and CDR2 are SGHRS and YFSETQ. This CDR3 comprises 17 residues. V was clipped by 1 base and J by 1 base, with 17 bases between them. CDR3 nucleotides: TGCGCCAGCAGCTTGATATTTTCCGACAGCGAGAACACTGAAGCTTTCTTT. Residues: CASSLIFSDSENTEAFF. Looking up the rest from reference TRBV5-1 and TRBJ1-1 gives the full variable domain: KAGVTQTPRYLIKTRGQQVTLSCSPISGHRSVSWYQQTPGQGLQFLFEYFSETQRNKGNFPGRFSGRQFSNSRSEMNVSTLELGDSALYLCASSLIFSDSENTEAFFGQGTRLTVV.

The V and J genes are TRBV6-4 and TRBJ2-1; D is undetermined. The CDR3 length is 14 residues. V shed 4 bases and J shed 3 bases, with 10 bases lying between them. The germline CDR1 and CDR2 sequences are MRHNA and SNTAGT. CDR3 protein: CASSVGLYYNEQFF. The CDR3, as DNA: TGTGCCAGCAGTGTAGGTCTCTACTACAATGAGCAGTTCTTC.

V and J are TRBV4-1 and TRBJ1-1; maybe TRBD1 (6 bases). CDR3 length: 15 amino acids. CDR1 is MGHRA and CDR2 is YSYEKL in the germline V gene. V lost 4 bases and J lost 3, with 15 bases in between. The CDR3 spells CASSRNTGIDTEAFF. For the CDR3, the DNA is TGCGCCAGCAGCCGCAACACAGGGATCGACACTGAAGCTTTCTTT.

The chain is built from TRBV2 and TRBJ2-5; the D gene is possibly TRBD2 (7 bases). Looked up from germline, CDR1 is SNHLY and CDR2 is FYNNEI. This CDR3 is built from 13 residues. V shed 11 bases and J shed 4 bases, with 17 bases lying between them. The CDR3 spells CAATGGRLETQYF. CDR3 nucleotides: TGTGCCGCCACGGGGGGCCGTTTAGAGACCCAGTACTTC.

This clonotype was picked up a small number of times. The J gene is TRBJ2-5, the V gene TRBV3-1; 9 positions agree with TRBD2. V shed 4 bases, J shed 5 bases, and the junction held 8 bases outside the gene matches. There are 15 residues in the CDR3. The germline V gene encodes CDR1 LGHDT and CDR2 YNNKEL (reference sequence). CDR3 DNA: TGTGCCAGCAGCCCCTTATTAGCGGGGGTGGAGACCCAGTACTTC. Its protein is CASSPLLAGVETQYF.

The chain carries TRBV19 and TRBJ1-3; D remains ambiguous. This CDR3 is 15 amino acids long. Germline CDR1 is LNHDA and CDR2 is SQIVND (reference sequence). V dropped 1 base and J dropped 6 bases, with 13 bases sitting between them. DNA of the CDR3: TGTGCCAGTAGTATAGGAGACGGACCTGAAAACACCATATATTTT. Translating gives CASSIGDGPENTIYF. Filled out from reference TRBV19 and TRBJ1-3, the complete variable domain reads DGGITQSPKYLFRKEGQNVTLSCEQNLNHDAMYWYRQDPGQGLRLIYYSQIVNDFQKGDIAEGYSVSREKKESFPLTVTSAQKNPTAFYLCASSIGDGPENTIYFGEGSWLTVV.

J is TRBJ1-2 and V is TRBV20-1; D call uncertain. CDR1 is DFQATT, CDR2 SNEGSKA, per germline (reference sequence). The ends were cut back, 0 bases at V and 4 bases at J, with 12 bases in the middle. The CDR3 runs 14 residues. Written as DNA, the CDR3 is TGCAGTGCTAGAGATTCGTACAGCTCCTATGGCTACACCTTC. Its translation is CSARDSYSSYGYTF.

CDR3 residues: CASSQVHPGNYGYTF. In nucleotides, the CDR3 is TGTGCCAGCAGCCAAGTACACCCCGGCAACTATGGCTACACCTTC. This chain joins TRBV14 and TRBJ1-2; D gene unclear. Per the germline V gene, CDR1 is SGHDN and CDR2 is FVKESK. Trimming cost V 1 base and J 2 bases, with 11 bases left between them. The CDR3 totals 15 residues.

The gene calls are TRBV6-1 and TRBJ1-1; maybe TRBD1 (6 bases). The CDR3 has 18 residues. CDR1 MNHNS and CDR2 SASEGT come from the germline V gene. V gave up 8 bases and J gave up 4 bases, with 29 bases separating them. The DNA of the CDR3 is TGTGCCAGCGGGGTTTTAGGGCCCAGGGGCGCCCCAACCACTGAAGCTTTCTTT. It yields the protein CASGVLGPRGAPTTEAFF.

The chain joins TRBV12-3 or TRBV12-4 to TRBJ2-3; D is perhaps TRBD2 (6 bases). The CDR3 runs to 15 residues. V was cut by 6 bases and J by 0 bases, with 13 bases left in between. CDR3 nucleotides: TGTGCCAGCAGATATAGCGGAGATAGCACAGATACGCAGTATTTT. It specifies CASRYSGDSTDTQYF.

The chain combines TRBV4-2 with TRBJ2-3, with unresolved D. CDR1 and CDR2 (germline): LGHNA, YNFKEQ. The CDR3 is made up of 13 amino acids. The ends were cut back, 4 bases at V and 4 bases at J, with 9 bases in the middle. In DNA, the CDR3 is TGTGCCAGCAGCCCCCCGACCCCAGATACGCAGTATTTT. Residues: CASSPPTPDTQYF.

The gene calls are TRBV28 and TRBJ2-2; D gene unclear. CDR3 length: 19 amino acids. Per germline, CDR1 MDHEN and CDR2 SYDVKM. V gave up 2 bases and J gave up 0 bases, with 19 bases separating them. The CDR3 DNA follows: TGTGCCAGCAGTTTAAAGCAGATTAGCCTCGGGTCGAACACCGGGGAGCTGTTTTTT. This codes for CASSLKQISLGSNTGELFF. Complete variable domain (other parts from reference TRBV28 and TRBJ2-2): DVKVTQSSRYLVKRTGEKVFLECVQDMDHENMFWYRQDPGLGLRLIYFSYDVKMKEKGDIPEGYSVSREKKERFSLILESASTNQTSMYLCASSLKQISLGSNTGELFFGEGSRLTVL.

The chain uses TRBV7-9 and TRBJ1-4, with TRBD1 matching 7 bases. Germline V gene lookup returns CDR1 SEHNR and CDR2 FQNEAQ (reference sequence). The CDR3 spans 15 residues. The V and J ends lost 4 bases and 2 bases, in that order; junction bases with no gene match: 4. Written as DNA, the CDR3 is TGTGCCAGCAGCTCAGTACAGGGGACTAATGAAAAACTGTTTTTT. It translates to CASSSVQGTNEKLFF.